This is a list of T cell receptor beta chains from one sample in a study of T cell changes during pregnancy in multiple sclerosis. Sequenced by immunoSEQ multiplex PCR; TCRdb stores in-frame clones only, minus some. The table records about 59,000 clones, roughly 94% of them present only once. Sequenced here: CD8+ T cells from peripheral blood mononuclear cells, sampled after pregnancy. Receptors originate from a female donor with multiple sclerosis, enrolled in a pregnancy study. The CDR3 runs from the conserved cysteine through the conserved F or W. A D gene is named only where the DNA matches it firmly. Part of the rows lack a size; the others show once, few, many or a class for expanded clones.

clone_size: .; v_call: TRBV27; d_call: .; j_call: TRBJ2-7; cdr3_nt: TGTGCCAGCAGTCCGGGATTCTCCTACGAGCAGTACTTC; cdr3_aa: CASSPGFSYEQYF
clone_size: once; v_call: TRBV7-8; d_call: TRBD2; j_call: TRBJ2-3; cdr3_nt: TGTGCCAGCAGCTGGGGGGGGATGAGCACAGATACGCAGTATTTT; cdr3_aa: CASSWGGMSTDTQYF
clone_size: .; v_call: TRBV19; d_call: TRBD2; j_call: TRBJ2-7; cdr3_nt: TGTGCCAGTAGTCACCGGGACTATACCTACGAGCAGTACTTC; cdr3_aa: CASSHRDYTYEQYF
clone_size: .; v_call: TRBV9; d_call: .; j_call: TRBJ1-1; cdr3_nt: TGTGCCAGCAGCGTAGTGGAGGGGTTCGAAGCTTTCTTT; cdr3_aa: CASSVVEGFEAFF
clone_size: .; v_call: TRBV18; d_call: .; j_call: TRBJ1-5; cdr3_nt: TGTGCCAGCTCACCACCGCCCCTAGGTCTGGAGGGGATCAGGCAGCCCCAGCATTTT; cdr3_aa: CASSPPPLGLEGIRQPQHF
clone_size: .; v_call: TRBV7-9; d_call: TRBD1; j_call: TRBJ2-7; cdr3_nt: TGTGCCAGCAGCTTAACCCGAGGGACAGGCAGGGTTGACGAGCAGTACTTC; cdr3_aa: CASSLTRGTGRVDEQYF
clone_size: .; v_call: TRBV4-3; d_call: TRBD1; j_call: TRBJ1-1; cdr3_nt: TGCGCCAGCAGCCAAGAATGGACAGGGGATAGTGAAGCTTTCTTT; cdr3_aa: CASSQEWTGDSEAFF
clone_size: .; v_call: TRBV9; d_call: .; j_call: TRBJ1-5; cdr3_nt: TGTGCCAGCAGCTCCTCCGGCGGGGGAAATCAGCCCCAGCATTTT; cdr3_aa: CASSSSGGGNQPQHF
clone_size: .; v_call: TRBV2; d_call: TRBD2; j_call: TRBJ2-5; cdr3_nt: TGTGCCAGCAGCGCCCCGGGGGGGAGGGAGACCCAGTACTTC; cdr3_aa: CASSAPGGRETQYF
clone_size: .; v_call: TRBV19; d_call: .; j_call: TRBJ1-3; cdr3_nt: TGTGCCAGTACACAGGGTGGAAACACCATATATTTT; cdr3_aa: CASTQGGNTIYF
clone_size: .; v_call: TRBV19; d_call: .; j_call: TRBJ2-7; cdr3_nt: TGTGCCAGTAGTGGAAGCAGGGTGGGCTACGAGCAGTACTTC; cdr3_aa: CASSGSRVGYEQYF
clone_size: .; v_call: TRBV9; d_call: .; j_call: TRBJ2-6; cdr3_nt: TGTGCCAGCAACCTCAACCCTAGCTCTGGGGCCAACGTCCTGACTTTC; cdr3_aa: CASNLNPSSGANVLTF
clone_size: .; v_call: TRBV18; d_call: .; j_call: TRBJ2-7; cdr3_nt: TGTGCCAGCTCACCAGGGCCGTATTACGAGCAGTACTTC; cdr3_aa: CASSPGPYYEQYF
clone_size: few; v_call: TRBV19; d_call: TRBD1; j_call: TRBJ1-1; cdr3_nt: TGTGCCAGTATGGGGACAGGGTTAACTGAAGCTTTCTTT; cdr3_aa: CASMGTGLTEAFF
clone_size: .; v_call: TRBV28; d_call: TRBD2; j_call: TRBJ2-2; cdr3_nt: TGTGCCAGCAGTGTACCGCAACAGACCGGGACTAGCGGGATCTACACCGGGGAGCTGTTTTTT; cdr3_aa: CASSVPQQTGTSGIYTGELFF
clone_size: .; v_call: TRBV19; d_call: .; j_call: TRBJ1-2; cdr3_nt: TGTGCCAGTAGTATAGTTCCGTCTAGCAACTATGGCTACACCTTC; cdr3_aa: CASSIVPSSNYGYTF
clone_size: once; v_call: TRBV6-6; d_call: TRBD2; j_call: TRBJ2-1; cdr3_nt: TGTGCCAGCGCGGGGGTGGGAGTCGTTTCCTACAATGAGCAGTTCTTC; cdr3_aa: CASAGVGVVSYNEQFF
clone_size: .; v_call: TRBV11-2; d_call: .; j_call: TRBJ2-1; cdr3_nt: TGTGCCAGCAGCTTAGTCCCGGGCGGGGTTAGCGAGTACAATGAGCAGTTCTTC; cdr3_aa: CASSLVPGGVSEYNEQFF
clone_size: .; v_call: TRBV18; d_call: .; j_call: TRBJ2-1; cdr3_nt: TGTGCCAGCTCAACGACAGGTTTCAATGAGCAGTTCTTC; cdr3_aa: CASSTTGFNEQFF
clone_size: .; v_call: TRBV27; d_call: .; j_call: TRBJ2-7; cdr3_nt: TGTGCCAGCAGTTTAGCCAGGGGTGGCCACGAGCAGTACTTC; cdr3_aa: CASSLARGGHEQYF
clone_size: .; v_call: TRBV4-2; d_call: TRBD1; j_call: TRBJ1-3; cdr3_nt: TGTGCCAGCAGCCCGACAGGGCTTTCTGGAAACACCATATATTTT; cdr3_aa: CASSPTGLSGNTIYF
clone_size: .; v_call: TRBV27; d_call: TRBD2; j_call: TRBJ2-3; cdr3_nt: TGTGCCAGCAGTATTACAGCGGGAGGGCGTGGAGATACGCAGTATTTT; cdr3_aa: CASSITAGGRGDTQYF
clone_size: once; v_call: TRBV6-5; d_call: .; j_call: TRBJ2-2; cdr3_nt: TGTGCCAGCAGTTACCGGGACACCGGGGAGCTGTTTTTT; cdr3_aa: CASSYRDTGELFF
clone_size: .; v_call: TRBV27; d_call: TRBD1; j_call: TRBJ1-1; cdr3_nt: TGTGCCAGCAGTCCACGACAGGGGGGGGTGCCTGAAGCTTTCTTT; cdr3_aa: CASSPRQGGVPEAFF
clone_size: .; v_call: TRBV30; d_call: .; j_call: TRBJ2-7; cdr3_nt: TGTGCCTGGAGTGACGGACTATGGGGCGAGCAGTACTTC; cdr3_aa: CAWSDGLWGEQYF
clone_size: once; v_call: TRBV5-4; d_call: .; j_call: TRBJ2-1; cdr3_nt: TGTGCCAGCAGCTTCGGGGATGAGCAGTTCTTC; cdr3_aa: CASSFGDEQFF
clone_size: .; v_call: TRBV13; d_call: TRBD2; j_call: TRBJ2-2; cdr3_nt: TGTGCCAGCAGCCCCGGACTAGCGGGCACCGGGGAGCTGTTTTTT; cdr3_aa: CASSPGLAGTGELFF
clone_size: .; v_call: TRBV23-1; d_call: .; j_call: TRBJ1-1; cdr3_nt: TGCGCCAGCAGTCTCCCGGTGGGGGGAGAGGTGAACACTGAAGCTTTCTTT; cdr3_aa: CASSLPVGGEVNTEAFF